This T cell receptor beta chain was sequenced during a study of OX40 agonist ivuxolimab in advanced cancers. Only in-frame clones appear in the TCRdb table, and some are missing; sequencing was by immunoSEQ multiplex PCR. The sample includes more than 60,000 clones, roughly 86% of them seen just once. J lost 4 bases, V lost 1 base, and 2 bases had no gene match. The CDR3 runs to 15 residues. CDR1 and CDR2 from the germline V gene are SGHTA and FQGNSA. Sampling of blood occurred at baseline, cycle 4 day 1, and cycle 7 day 1. Sequencing used CD4+ or CD8+ T cells sorted from blood, obtained in a trial of the OX40 agonist ivuxolimab. The rearrangement joins TRBV7-2 to TRBJ2-2, with 8 bases identical to TRBD2. The receptor was isolated from an adult with an advanced solid tumor such as melanoma, head and neck, liver or kidney cancer. The chain's CDR3 is CASSLVAGSTGELFF. CDR3 DNA sequence: TGTGCCAGCAGCTTAGTAGCGGGGAGCACCGGGGAGCTGTTTTTT.